What follows are 30 T cell receptor beta chains derived from one specimen sequenced in a study of blood T cell repertoires in COVID-19. Sequenced by immunoSEQ multiplex PCR; TCRdb stores in-frame clones only, minus some. The sample lists 250,000 or so clones; about 85% were seen once. The sequenced sample was peripheral blood. The receptor set was obtained from a man younger than 35 with active or convalescent COVID-19.

This sequence joins TRBV27 and TRBJ2-1, with D tentatively TRBD2 (5 bases). V was cut by 7 bases and J by 5 bases, with 12 bases left in between. Germline CDR1 MNHEY, CDR2 SMNVEV (reference sequence). This CDR3 region has 13 residues. The CDR3 bases are TGTGCCAGCAAGTTTGGAGGAGACAATGAGCAGTTCTTC. Translation gives CASKFGGDNEQFF.

The chain has TRBV9 and TRBJ2-7; D call uncertain. Germline assignment: CDR1 SGDLS and CDR2 YYNGEE. The length of the CDR3 is 15 residues. Trimming took off 4 bases at V and 7 bases at J, with 21 bases between the two ends. The DNA of the CDR3 is TGTGCCAGCAGCCCACGACCCGGTGGGCCTGGGGAGCAGTACTTC. Protein sequence: CASSPRPGGPGEQYF.

This clone was seen only once. The chain uses TRBV5-8 and TRBJ1-2; D gene ambiguous. V lost 4 bases and J lost 2, with 12 bases in between. Germline-derived CDR1 and CDR2 are SGHTS and YDEGEE. The CDR3 consists of 14 residues. This CDR3 reads CASSRSGQNYGYTF. CDR3 coding DNA: TGTGCCAGCAGCCGGAGCGGGCAGAACTATGGCTACACCTTC.

J is TRBJ2-7 and V is TRBV7-9, with D possibly TRBD1 on 6 matching bases. The CDR3 contains 15 residues. Trimming removed 5 bases at V and 4 bases at J, with 18 bases between. Looked up from germline, CDR1 is SEHNR and CDR2 is FQNEAQ (reference sequence). CDR3: CASSAEPGATYEQYF. CDR3 bases: TGTGCCAGCAGCGCTGAACCAGGGGCGACGTACGAGCAGTACTTC.

V gene TRBV3-1 (or the pseudogene TRBV3-2) combines with J gene TRBJ1-1, with D possibly TRBD1 on 5 matching bases. This CDR3 is 15 amino acids long. The germline V and J ends were trimmed by 4 bases and 3 bases, with 15 bases remaining between them. Germline lookup yields CDR1 LGHDT and CDR2 YNNKEL (reference sequence). This CDR3 is CASSPDRGRDTEAFF. Written as DNA, the CDR3 is TGTGCCAGCAGCCCCGACCGGGGGAGGGACACTGAAGCTTTCTTT.

The chain joins TRBV14 to TRBJ2-1, with D unclear. Trimming stripped 7 bases from V and 9 bases from J, with 10 bases between. CDR1 is SGHDN, CDR2 FVKESK, per germline. This CDR3 is 11 amino acids long. CDR3 amino acids: CASNVVGEQFF. The DNA for the CDR3 is TGTGCCAGCAATGTCGTCGGTGAGCAGTTCTTC. The whole variable domain, filled in from reference TRBV14 and TRBJ2-1, reads EAGVTQFPSHSVIEKGQTVTLRCDPISGHDNLYWYRRVMGKEIKFLLHFVKESKQDESGMPNNRFLAERTGGTYSTLKVQPAELEDSGVYFCASNVVGEQFFGPGTRLTVL.

The genes are TRBV5-1 and TRBJ2-7; 12 bases agree with TRBD2. Germline V CDR1 and CDR2: SGHRS, YFSETQ. This CDR3 contains 14 residues. Trimming removed 0 bases from V and 5 bases from J; junction bases left unmatched: 0. As DNA, the CDR3 is TGCGCCAGCAGCTTGGGACTAGCGGGAGACGAGCAGTACTTC. Its protein is CASSLGLAGDEQYF.

This chain joins TRBV6-1 and TRBJ1-2; D is possibly TRBD1 (6 bases). Germline assignment: CDR1 MNHNS and CDR2 SASEGT. The CDR3 spans 13 residues. V lost 3 bases to trimming and J lost 2 bases, with 7 bases between them. The CDR3 loop is CASSDTGNYGYTF. The CDR3, as DNA: TGTGCCAGCAGTGATACAGGGAACTATGGCTACACCTTC.

The V gene is TRBV6-1, the J gene TRBJ1-1; 10 nucleotides agree with TRBD1. Per the germline V gene, CDR1 is MNHNS and CDR2 is SASEGT. The CDR3 runs to 15 residues. The trim removed 5 bases at V and 3 bases at J, leaving 6 bases unmatched. CDR3 protein: CASSPRDRGYTEAFF. The DNA of the CDR3 is TGTGCCAGCAGTCCGCGGGACAGGGGTTACACTGAAGCTTTCTTT.

The chain recombines TRBV28 with TRBJ2-2, with TRBD1 matching over 8 bases. CDR1 and CDR2 (germline): MDHEN, SYDVKM. Trimming removed 6 bases from V and 9 bases from J; junction bases left unmatched: 15. There are 16 residues in the CDR3. The CDR3 DNA reads as TGTGCCAGCAGCTTCCCTCCGGGACAGGTGGTCAGGGAGCTGTTTTTT. This translates into CASSFPPGQVVRELFF.

V gene TRBV21-1 combines with J gene TRBJ2-1; the listed D gene, TRBD1, was not tested against the DNA. TRBV21-1 is deemed a pseudogene. This CDR3 is 17 amino acids long. The CDR3 sequence: CASSKGGRGQFKDEQFF. Here the CDR3 DNA reads TGTGCCAGCAGCAAAGGGGGTAGGGGGCAATTCAAGGATGAGCAGTTCTTC.

The rearrangement uses TRBV7-9 and TRBJ2-1, with D perhaps matching TRBD2 (7 bases). Trimming removed 5 bases at V and 9 bases at J, with 20 bases between. CDR1 is SEHNR, CDR2 FQNEAQ, per germline (reference sequence). The CDR3 is 15 amino acids. The CDR3 protein is CASSPQRGRGTEQFF. In DNA form, the CDR3 reads TGTGCCAGCAGCCCTCAGCGGGGCAGGGGCACTGAGCAGTTCTTC.

This chain uses TRBV21-1 with TRBJ2-7; TRBD2, as called in the table, went unchecked against the DNA. TRBV21-1 is deemed a pseudogene. The CDR3 has 13 residues. The CDR3 DNA reads as TGTGCCAGCAGCGGGACTTACCTAGACGAGCAGTACTTC. This codes for CASSGTYLDEQYF.

The rearrangement joins TRBV4-1 to TRBJ1-6; D is undetermined. Trimming took off 3 bases at V and 3 bases at J, with 18 bases between the two ends. CDR1 and CDR2 (germline): MGHRA, YSYEKL. The CDR3 is 18 residues long. The CDR3 region has the DNA TGCGCCAGCAGCCACGCCGGTACGGCGGGAAACTATAATTCACCCCTCCACTTT. It codes for CASSHAGTAGNYNSPLHF.

The chain employs TRBV3-1 (or the pseudogene TRBV3-2) and TRBJ2-2; possible D gene TRBD1, 7 bases. The CDR3 consists of 18 residues. Germline V lookup: CDR1 LGHDT, CDR2 YNNKEL (reference sequence). The V end lost 0 bases, the J end lost 5 bases, and 19 bases lay between the germline ends. The CDR3 reads CASSQDIGGGQLTGELFF. In nucleotides, the CDR3 is TGTGCCAGCAGCCAAGATATAGGAGGGGGACAGCTAACCGGGGAGCTGTTTTTT.

The chain carries TRBV12-5 and TRBJ1-2, with 7 bases identical to TRBD1. V was pared by 0 bases and J by 4 bases, with 2 bases of the junction left unmatched. The germline CDR1 and CDR2 sequences are LGHNT and FRNRAP. CDR3 length: 14 amino acids. The DNA for the CDR3 is TGTGCTAGTGGTTTGGTACAGGGGACCTATGGCTACACCTTC. Its translation: CASGLVQGTYGYTF.

The V gene is TRBV11-2, the J gene TRBJ2-6; D is undetermined. The CDR3 extends over 16 amino acids. Trimming cost V 7 bases and J 1 base, with 14 bases left between them. Germline CDR1 SGHAT, CDR2 FQNNGV. CDR3 DNA: TGTGCCAGCATGAGACATCTACGTTCTGGGGCCAACGTCCTGACTTTC. Translation gives CASMRHLRSGANVLTF.

The rearrangement joins TRBV25-1 to TRBJ1-2; 9 bases are a match to TRBD1. The J segment lost 5 bases and the V segment lost 3 bases, leaving 4 bases of the junction unmatched. The CDR3 covers 14 residues. Germline V gene lookup returns CDR1 MGHDK and CDR2 SYGVNS. This CDR3 reads CASSEWGQGYGYTF. DNA for the CDR3: TGTGCCAGCAGTGAGTGGGGACAGGGATATGGCTACACCTTC.

The chain carries TRBV5-1 and TRBJ1-1, with a possible D match to TRBD1 (5 bases). This CDR3 comprises 15 residues. V was trimmed by 6 bases and J by 1 base, leaving 16 bases between them. Germline values: CDR1 SGHRS, CDR2 YFSETQ. The CDR3 DNA follows: TGCGCCAGCACCGAGGCGGGGCAGGGGAACACTGAAGCTTTCTTT. It translates to CASTEAGQGNTEAFF.

The J gene is TRBJ2-5, the V gene TRBV5-1; 9 nucleotides agree with TRBD2. Germline CDR1 and CDR2: SGHRS and YFSETQ. The ends lost 4 bases at V and 2 bases at J; junction bases unmatched: 9. The CDR3 is 16 residues long. The CDR3 sequence: CASSRGSSGEQETQYF. CDR3 bases: TGCGCCAGCAGCAGAGGCTCTAGCGGGGAACAAGAGACCCAGTACTTC.

The gene calls are TRBV18 and TRBJ2-3; possibly TRBD2 for D (6 bases). Germline CDR1 and CDR2: KGHSH and LQKENI. Deletions cut 1 base from V and 2 bases from J, with 22 bases between. The CDR3 totals 19 residues. In DNA, the CDR3 is TGTGCCAGCTCACCACGGCCGGGCGGGAAAACGTCACACACAGATACGCAGTATTTT. This codes for CASSPRPGGKTSHTDTQYF.

The chain joins TRBV9 to TRBJ2-1; 10 positions match TRBD2. The CDR3 contains 18 residues. After removal of 0 bases from V and 2 bases from J, the junction contained 8 bases not matched to a gene. Per germline, CDR1 SGDLS and CDR2 YYNGEE. This CDR3 is CASSVGGASGSTYNEQFF. Here the CDR3 DNA reads TGTGCCAGCAGCGTAGGAGGAGCTAGCGGGAGTACCTACAATGAGCAGTTCTTC.

The chain employs TRBV2 and TRBJ2-2; 7 bases agree with TRBD1. Germline-derived CDR1 and CDR2 are SNHLY and FYNNEI. The CDR3 has 18 residues. The ends lost 2 bases at V and 4 bases at J; junction bases unmatched: 13. CDR3 sequence: CASSERSGGRGFTGELFF. Written as DNA, the CDR3 is TGTGCCAGCAGTGAAAGGTCCGGCGGCAGGGGGTTCACCGGGGAGCTGTTTTTT.

The chain employs TRBV6-5 and TRBJ2-5; TRBD2 is a possible D gene (6 bases). V was clipped by 0 bases and J by 4 bases, with 12 bases between them. Germline V gives CDR1 MNHEY, CDR2 SVGAGI. The CDR3 length is 15 residues. CDR3 nucleotides: TGTGCCAGCAGTTACTCTCGGGGGTTGGGAGAGACCCAGTACTTC. It encodes CASSYSRGLGETQYF.

The chain uses TRBV28 and TRBJ1-1, with 12 bases fitting TRBD1. Germline V gene lookup returns CDR1 MDHEN and CDR2 SYDVKM. V gave up 5 bases and J gave up 4 bases; unmatched junction bases: 11. The length of the CDR3 is 17 residues. The CDR3 region has the DNA TGTGCCAGCAGTCCGCGGGGACAGGGGGCGGACCCCACTGAAGCTTTCTTT. As protein: CASSPRGQGADPTEAFF.

V is TRBV9 and J is TRBJ2-7, with TRBD2 matching over 13 bases. The ends lost 0 bases at V and 3 bases at J; junction bases unmatched: 3. The CDR3 has 16 residues. Germline V lookup: CDR1 SGDLS, CDR2 YYNGEE. DNA of the CDR3: TGTGCCAGCAGCGTAGGAGGGACTAGCGGGAACTACGAGCAGTACTTC. Protein: CASSVGGTSGNYEQYF. The full variable domain, its missing parts supplied by reference TRBV9 and TRBJ2-7, is DSGVTQTPKHLITATGQRVTLRCSPRSGDLSVYWYQQSLDQGLQFLIQYYNGEERAKGNILERFSAQQFPDLHSELNLSSLELGDSALYFCASSVGGTSGNYEQYFGPGTRLTVT.

The V and J genes are TRBV6-5 and TRBJ2-7; 7 bases map to TRBD1. Germline loops: CDR1 MNHEY, CDR2 SVGAGI. The CDR3 contains 14 residues. The trim removed 2 bases at V and 0 bases at J, leaving 1 base unmatched. The CDR3: CASSYDRDSYEQYF. CDR3 DNA: TGTGCCAGCAGTTACGACAGGGACTCCTACGAGCAGTACTTC.

The chain is built from TRBV6-2 or TRBV6-3 and TRBJ1-5; 8 nucleotides agree with TRBD1. V lost 2 bases to trimming and J lost 3 bases; unmatched junction nucleotides: 9. Looked up from germline, CDR1 is MNHEY and CDR2 is SVGEGT. The CDR3 totals 17 residues. CDR3 loop: CASSYPKDRAYNQPQHF. The CDR3 DNA sequence: TGTGCCAGCAGTTACCCAAAGGACAGGGCGTACAATCAGCCCCAGCATTTT.

This chain links TRBV6-5 with TRBJ1-1, with D hard to call. CDR3 size: 14 residues. Trimming took 6 bases from V and 4 from J, leaving 15 bases between them. In germline, CDR1 is MNHEY, CDR2 SVGAGI. CDR3 in amino acids: CASRNLAQSTEAFF. The CDR3 region has the DNA TGTGCCAGCAGAAACCTCGCACAGTCCACTGAAGCTTTCTTT.

V gene TRBV6-6 combines with J gene TRBJ2-1, with 8 bases identical to TRBD2. There are 15 residues in the CDR3. V was clipped by 5 bases and J by 6 bases; unmatched bases: 9. Germline CDR1 MNHNY, CDR2 SVGAGI (reference sequence). CDR3 sequence: CASSLPTGLANEQFF. The DNA of the CDR3 is TGTGCCAGCAGTCTACCTACTGGACTAGCCAATGAGCAGTTCTTC.